This TCR beta chain was sequenced in a study of T cell changes during pregnancy in multiple sclerosis. Clones were read by immunoSEQ multiplex PCR, and TCRdb kept only the in-frame ones, dropping some. The sample yields approximately 46,000 clones, 80% to 90% seen once. The CDR3 is 13 residues long. Trimming removed 7 bases at V and 8 bases at J, with 17 bases between. CDR1 is MGHRA and CDR2 is YSYEKL in the germline V gene. V usage is TRBV4-1 and J usage is TRBJ1-1; D might be TRBD1 (6 bases). This receptor was obtained from a female donor with multiple sclerosis, enrolled in a pregnancy study. Sequenced here: CD8+ T cells from peripheral blood mononuclear cells, sampled in the second trimester of pregnancy. Here the CDR3 reads CASNTRVGTEAFF. CDR3 nucleotide sequence: TGCGCCAGCAATACAAGGGTGGGGACAGAAGCTTTCTTT.